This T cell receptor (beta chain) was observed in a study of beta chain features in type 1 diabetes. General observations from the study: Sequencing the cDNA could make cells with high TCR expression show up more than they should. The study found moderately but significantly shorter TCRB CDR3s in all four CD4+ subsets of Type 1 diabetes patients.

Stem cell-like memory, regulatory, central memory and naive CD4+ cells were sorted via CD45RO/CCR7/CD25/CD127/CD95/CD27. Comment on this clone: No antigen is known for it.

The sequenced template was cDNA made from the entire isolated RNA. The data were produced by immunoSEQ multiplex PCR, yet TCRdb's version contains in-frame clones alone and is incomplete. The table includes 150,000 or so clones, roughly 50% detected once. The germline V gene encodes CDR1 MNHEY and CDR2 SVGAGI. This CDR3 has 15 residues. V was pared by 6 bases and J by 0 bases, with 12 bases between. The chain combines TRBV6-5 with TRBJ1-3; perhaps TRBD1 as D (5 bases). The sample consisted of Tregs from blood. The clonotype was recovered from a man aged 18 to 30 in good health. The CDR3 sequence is CASRPRDYSGNTIYF. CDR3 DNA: TGTGCCAGCAGACCCCGGGACTACTCTGGAAACACCATATATTTT.